The 21 T cell receptor beta chains listed next were all sequenced from one sample in a study of cytomegalovirus exposure and HLA in healthy donors. PCR used 60 Vbeta primers and 13 Jbeta primers. Method: immunoSEQ multiplex PCR; TCRdb's copy keeps in-frame clones and lacks some. The sample carries approximately 75,000 clones, 75% to 85% recorded once. The source material was PBMCs. The receptors come from a man in his 70s in good health and CMV-seropositive.

The chain couples TRBV28 to TRBJ2-7; TRBD1 agrees at 7 bases. V trimming: 6 bases; J trimming: 5 bases; junction bases outside the gene matches: 4. The CDR3 consists of 12 residues. Germline CDR1 is MDHEN and CDR2 is SYDVKM. The CDR3 bases are TGTGCCAGCAGCTCTACAGGGGACGAGCAGTACTTC. It yields the protein CASSSTGDEQYF. The full variable domain, its missing parts supplied by reference TRBV28 and TRBJ2-7, is DVKVTQSSRYLVKRTGEKVFLECVQDMDHENMFWYRQDPGLGLRLIYFSYDVKMKEKGDIPEGYSVSREKKERFSLILESASTNQTSMYLCASSSTGDEQYFGPGTRLTVT.

V is TRBV29-1 and J is TRBJ1-1; D is ambiguous. The germline V gene encodes CDR1 SQVTM and CDR2 ANQGSEA. The CDR3 spans 11 residues. The V gene lost 5 bases and the J gene lost 3 bases, with 7 bases spanning the gap. CDR3 bases: TGCAGCGTTACACCTTACACTGAAGCTTTCTTT. Protein: CSVTPYTEAFF.

CDR3 sequence (DNA): TGTGCCAGCAGTTTACCAGGGTTAGGTGAGCAGTACTTC. Translated: CASSLPGLGEQYF. This chain joins TRBV28 and TRBJ2-7; D might be TRBD1 (5 bases). This CDR3 spans 13 amino acids. The V gene lost 2 bases and the J gene lost 7 bases, with 12 bases spanning the gap. The V gene's germline CDR1 is MDHEN and CDR2 SYDVKM.

This clone appeared a single time. V is TRBV5-1 and J is TRBJ1-5; D is unclear. The germline CDR1 and CDR2 sequences are SGHRS and YFSETQ. This CDR3 has 15 amino acids. V lost 0 bases and J lost 2, with 9 bases in between. CDR3 in DNA: TGCGCCAGCAGCTTGGCGGGGAGGCGCAATCAGCCCCAGCATTTT. This codes for CASSLAGRRNQPQHF.

The rearrangement uses TRBV5-1 and TRBJ1-2; TRBD1 aligns across 10 bases. Per the germline V gene, CDR1 is SGHRS and CDR2 is YFSETQ. The trim removed 3 bases at V and 3 bases at J, leaving 2 bases unmatched. The CDR3 is made up of 14 amino acids. CDR3 residues: CASSSDRGHYGYTF. As DNA, the CDR3 is TGCGCCAGCAGCTCCGACAGGGGGCACTATGGCTACACCTTC.

This chain connects TRBV7-2 to TRBJ1-1; 8 bases line up with TRBD1. The ends lost 5 bases at V and 7 bases at J; junction bases unmatched: 6. This CDR3 comprises 13 residues. Per the germline V gene, CDR1 is SGHTA and CDR2 is FQGNSA. The CDR3 bases are TGTGCCAGCAGCGCCCAGGGGGCGGGTGAAGCTTTCTTT. Translation gives CASSAQGAGEAFF.

CDR3 bases: TGTGCCAGCAGAGGGGACAGGGGGATGGGTGGCTACACCTTC. Translated: CASRGDRGMGGYTF. This chain links TRBV2 with TRBJ1-2, with 11 bases lining up with TRBD1. V dropped 6 bases and J dropped 7; count of bases not matched to a gene: 7. The CDR3 spans 14 residues. The germline gives CDR1 SNHLY, CDR2 FYNNEI.

The chain couples TRBV7-2 to TRBJ2-7, with 8 bases aligning to TRBD1. Trimming removed 5 bases from V and 3 bases from J; junction bases left unmatched: 18. Per germline, CDR1 SGHTA and CDR2 FQGNSA. The CDR3 loop spans 18 amino acids. The CDR3 sequence is CASSHPRTRDRLYYEQYF. The CDR3 nucleotides are TGTGCCAGCAGCCACCCGCGAACCCGGGACAGGCTTTACTACGAGCAGTACTTC.

Note on this clone: One end of the junction varies from germline; a read error may be responsible. The V gene is TRBV30, the J gene TRBJ1-2, with D possibly matching TRBD1 (5 bases). CDR3 length equals 11 residues. Germline V gene data show CDR1 as GTSNPN and CDR2 as SVGIG (reference sequence). CDR3 sequence (DNA): TGCGGGGGTGACCTGACCTATGGCTACACCTTC. Its protein is CGGDLTYGYTF.

The rearrangement links TRBV27 to TRBJ1-2; D may be TRBD1 (5 bases). The germline V gene encodes CDR1 MNHEY and CDR2 SMNVEV (reference sequence). The CDR3 contains 13 residues. The V and J ends lost 2 bases and 5 bases respectively, with 9 bases between them. The CDR3 here is CASSLGGVYGYTF. DNA of the CDR3: TGTGCCAGCAGTTTAGGAGGGGTATATGGCTACACCTTC.

This clone was counted once. The chain links TRBV29-1 to TRBJ2-1, with 7 nucleotides matching TRBD2. Looked up from germline, CDR1 is SQVTM and CDR2 is ANQGSEA. This CDR3 comprises 13 residues. The ends lost 4 bases at V and 8 bases at J; junction bases unmatched: 8. CDR3 protein: CSVGAGEGYEQFF. CDR3 bases: TGCAGCGTTGGGGCGGGAGAAGGCTATGAGCAGTTCTTC.

This chain connects TRBV7-2 to TRBJ1-5; the match to TRBD1 covers 7 bases. CDR1 is SGHTA, CDR2 FQGNSA, per germline. The CDR3 contains 15 residues. The J segment lost 2 bases and the V segment lost 4 bases, leaving 5 bases of the junction unmatched. The CDR3 sequence is CASSSRTGGNQPQHF. CDR3 nucleotides: TGTGCCAGCAGCTCCCGGACAGGCGGCAATCAGCCCCAGCATTTT.

The chain joins TRBV2 to TRBJ1-1; no clear D gene. Germline values: CDR1 SNHLY, CDR2 FYNNEI. This CDR3 is 15 amino acids long. Between the trimmed V and J ends, which lost 7 bases and 4 bases, there was a span of 19 bases. The CDR3 DNA sequence: TGTGCCAGCACCCCGGGAGGGCTGGACCTCACTGAAGCTTTCTTT. Amino acid sequence: CASTPGGLDLTEAFF.

This chain links TRBV5-4 with TRBJ1-1; D may be TRBD1 (6 bases). This CDR3 has 14 residues. V lost 2 bases to trimming and J lost 0 bases, with 8 bases between them. CDR1 is SGHNT, CDR2 YYREEE, per germline (reference sequence). The chain's CDR3 is CASSLPGVNTEAFF. CDR3 in DNA: TGTGCCAGCAGCTTACCAGGGGTGAACACTGAAGCTTTCTTT. Complete variable domain (other parts from reference TRBV5-4 and TRBJ1-1): ETGVTQSPTHLIKTRGQQVTLRCSSQSGHNTVSWYQQALGQGPQFIFQYYREEENGRGNFPPRFSGLQFPNYSSELNVNALELDDSALYLCASSLPGVNTEAFFGQGTRLTVV.

V gene TRBV2 combines with J gene TRBJ1-2; 12 bases line up with TRBD1. The CDR3 length is 17 residues. J was trimmed by 3 bases and V by 1 base; bases with no gene match: 6. CDR1 and CDR2 (germline): SNHLY, FYNNEI. CDR3 in amino acids: CASSEGWDRGQDYGYTF. In DNA form, the CDR3 reads TGTGCCAGCAGTGAAGGATGGGACAGGGGGCAAGACTATGGCTACACCTTC.

This clone was counted between two and nine times. The chain employs TRBV5-1 and TRBJ1-3, with D possibly being TRBD1 (6 bases). Germline V CDR1 and CDR2: SGHRS, YFSETQ. The CDR3 extends over 14 amino acids. V lost 0 bases to trimming and J lost 4 bases, with 8 bases between them. CDR3 loop: CASSLGTEGNTIYF. DNA of the CDR3: TGCGCCAGCAGCTTGGGGACAGAAGGAAACACCATATATTTT.

The chain couples TRBV6-1 to TRBJ1-2, with D possibly TRBD1 on 5 matching bases. The germline V and J ends were trimmed by 4 bases and 4 bases, with 10 bases remaining between them. This CDR3 is 13 amino acids long. Germline values: CDR1 MNHNS, CDR2 SASEGT. In nucleotides, the CDR3 is TGTGCCAGCAGTGTTGGGGCACTCTATGGCTACACCTTC. Amino acids: CASSVGALYGYTF.

The chain couples TRBV6-5 to TRBJ1-5, with D unclear. The CDR3 is 13 residues long. Trimming stripped 8 bases from V and 0 bases from J, with 8 bases between. Germline lookup yields CDR1 MNHEY and CDR2 SVGAGI. CDR3 residues: CASRRLSNQPQHF. The CDR3 DNA reads as TGTGCCAGCCGGCGGCTTAGCAATCAGCCCCAGCATTTT.

J is TRBJ2-7 and V is TRBV7-9, with D possibly being TRBD2 (5 bases). The V gene's germline CDR1 is SEHNR and CDR2 FQNEAQ (reference sequence). Trimming took off 2 bases at V and 6 bases at J, with 8 bases between the two ends. This CDR3 is built from 12 residues. CDR3 residues: CASSLLGSEQYF. Written as DNA, the CDR3 is TGTGCCAGCAGCTTATTAGGGAGCGAGCAGTACTTC.

J is TRBJ2-5 and V is TRBV7-6, with no clear D. With 1 base removed from V and 7 bases from J, the gap between germline ends came to 7 bases. The CDR3 contains 12 residues. Germline CDR1 and CDR2: SGHVS and FNYEAQ. CDR3 region: CASSLDARTQYF. The CDR3 bases are TGTGCCAGCAGCTTAGATGCGCGGACCCAGTACTTC.

V usage is TRBV30 and J usage is TRBJ2-5, with 9 bases matching TRBD1. Trimming cost V 2 bases and J 0 bases; bases outside gene matches: 4. The CDR3 length is 15 residues. Germline values: CDR1 GTSNPN, CDR2 SVGIG (reference sequence). The CDR3 spells CAWSFGTGYQETQYF. Written as DNA, the CDR3 is TGTGCCTGGAGTTTCGGGACAGGGTACCAAGAGACCCAGTACTTC.